This TCR beta chain was observed in a study of T cells in Graves' hyperthyroidism and ophthalmopathy. The table lists this clonotype with a few counts. RNA transcripts yielded amplified TCR beta CDR3 regions. Carried out on the TCR CDR3, a first-round RT-PCR used the HTBI primer set. TCRdb called the multiplex PCR reads again in MiXCR, with one record for every CDR3 protein. The table lists roughly 260,000 distinct CDR3 sequences, about 15% of them singletons. This CDR3 is built from 17 residues. Germline loops: CDR1 MDHEN, CDR2 SYDVKM. V shed 5 bases and J 0 bases; nucleotides not matched to a gene: 8.

J is TRBJ1-3 and V is TRBV28; 9 positions match TRBD1. The sequenced material came from blood. This TCR came from a woman in her 40s with Graves' hyperthyroidism that later progressed to Graves' ophthalmopathy. Here the CDR3 reads CASSRGTGLSSGNTIYF. The DNA of the CDR3 is TGTGCCAGCAGTCGCGGGACAGGGCTAAGCTCTGGAAACACCATATATTTT. Complete variable domain (other parts from reference TRBV28 and TRBJ1-3): DVKVTQSSRYLVKRTGEKVFLECVQDMDHENMFWYRQDPGLGLRLIYFSYDVKMKEKGDIPEGYSVSREKKERFSLILESASTNQTSMYLCASSRGTGLSSGNTIYFGEGSWLTVV.